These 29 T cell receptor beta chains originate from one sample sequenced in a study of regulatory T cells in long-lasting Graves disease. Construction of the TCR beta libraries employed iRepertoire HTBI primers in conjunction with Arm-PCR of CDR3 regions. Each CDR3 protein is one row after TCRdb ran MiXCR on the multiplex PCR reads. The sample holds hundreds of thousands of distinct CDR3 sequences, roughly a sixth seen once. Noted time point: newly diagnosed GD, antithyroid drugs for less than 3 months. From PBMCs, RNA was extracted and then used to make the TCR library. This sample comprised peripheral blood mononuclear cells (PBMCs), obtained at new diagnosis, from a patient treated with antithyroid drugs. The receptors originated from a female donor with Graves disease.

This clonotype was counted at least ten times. CDR3: CASTGRDRGYYEQYF. CDR3 nucleotides: TGTGCCAGCACCGGCAGAGACAGGGGGTACTACGAGCAGTACTTC. This sequence joins TRBV6-1 and TRBJ2-7, with TRBD1 identical over 9 bases. The CDR3 spans 15 residues. With V trimmed by 7 bases and J by 3 bases, 10 bases remained unmatched. Germline lookup yields CDR1 MNHNS and CDR2 SASEGT.

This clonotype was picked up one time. CDR3 sequence: CASSLVGRGVGPQHF. The CDR3 DNA reads as TGTGCCAGCAGTTTAGTAGGCAGGGGGGTAGGGCCCCAGCATTTT. V gene TRBV27 combines with J gene TRBJ1-5, with 7 positions matching TRBD1. The CDR3 is 15 residues long. V was pared by 2 bases and J by 9 bases, with 10 bases of the junction left unmatched. Germline V gene data show CDR1 as MNHEY and CDR2 as SMNVEV (reference sequence).

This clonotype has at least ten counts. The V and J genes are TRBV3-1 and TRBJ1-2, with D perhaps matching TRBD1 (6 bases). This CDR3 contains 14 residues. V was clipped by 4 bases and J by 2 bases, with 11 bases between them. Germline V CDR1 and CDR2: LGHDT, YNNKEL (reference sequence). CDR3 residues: CASSRHTGNYGYTF. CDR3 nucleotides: TGTGCCAGCAGCCGACATACAGGGAACTATGGCTACACCTTC.

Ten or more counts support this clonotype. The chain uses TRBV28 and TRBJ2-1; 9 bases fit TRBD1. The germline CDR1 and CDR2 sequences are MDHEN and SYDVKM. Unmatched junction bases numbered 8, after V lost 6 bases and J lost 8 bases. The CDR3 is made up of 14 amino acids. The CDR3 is CASSRTGAGDEQFF. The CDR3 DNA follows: TGTGCCAGCAGCAGGACAGGGGCCGGCGATGAGCAGTTCTTC.

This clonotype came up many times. The CDR3 here is CASSEGMRQLNTEAFF. The CDR3 DNA is TGCGCCAGCAGTGAAGGGATGCGACAGTTGAACACTGAAGCTTTCTTT. The chain links TRBV10-2 to TRBJ1-1; possible D gene TRBD1, 5 bases. The CDR3 extends over 16 amino acids. From germline, CDR1 is WSHSY and CDR2 SAAADI. The V gene lost 3 bases and the J gene lost 0 bases, with 14 bases spanning the gap.

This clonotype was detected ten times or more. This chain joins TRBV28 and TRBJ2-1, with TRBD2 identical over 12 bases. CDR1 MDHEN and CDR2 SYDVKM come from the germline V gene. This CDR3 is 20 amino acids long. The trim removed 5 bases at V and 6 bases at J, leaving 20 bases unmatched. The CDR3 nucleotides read TGTGCCAGCAGTCCTACTATGCCCGGGACACTAGCGGGAGGACCCAATGAGCAGTTCTTC. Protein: CASSPTMPGTLAGGPNEQFF.

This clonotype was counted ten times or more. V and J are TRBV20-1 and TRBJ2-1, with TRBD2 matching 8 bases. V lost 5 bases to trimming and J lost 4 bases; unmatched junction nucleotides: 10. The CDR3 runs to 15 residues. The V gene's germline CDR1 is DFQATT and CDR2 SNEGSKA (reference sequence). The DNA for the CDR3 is TGCAGTGCTGACCCGACTAGCGAAACATACAATGAGCAGTTCTTC. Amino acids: CSADPTSETYNEQFF.

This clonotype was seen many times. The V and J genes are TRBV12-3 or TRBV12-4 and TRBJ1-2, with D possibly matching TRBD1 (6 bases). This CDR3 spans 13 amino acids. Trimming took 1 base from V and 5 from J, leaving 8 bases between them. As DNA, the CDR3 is TGTGCCAGCAGTTTAGACAGGGAATATGGCTACACCTTC. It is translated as CASSLDREYGYTF.

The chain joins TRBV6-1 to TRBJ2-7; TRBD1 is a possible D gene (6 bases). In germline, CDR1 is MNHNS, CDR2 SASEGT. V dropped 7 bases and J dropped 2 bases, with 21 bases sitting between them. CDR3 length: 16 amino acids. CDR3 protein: CASKSETGNRAYEQYF. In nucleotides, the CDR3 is TGTGCCAGCAAATCCGAGACAGGCAATAGGGCCTACGAGCAGTACTTC.

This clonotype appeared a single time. For the CDR3, the DNA is TGTGCCAGCAGCTTTCCGGGACAGGGGAGTAAAGCTTTCTTT. Protein product: CASSFPGQGSKAFF. This chain connects TRBV7-6 to TRBJ1-1; 10 nucleotides agree with TRBD1. The CDR3 is 14 amino acids. V shed 3 bases, J shed 9 bases, and the junction held 7 bases outside the gene matches. CDR1 and CDR2 from the germline V gene are SGHVS and FNYEAQ.

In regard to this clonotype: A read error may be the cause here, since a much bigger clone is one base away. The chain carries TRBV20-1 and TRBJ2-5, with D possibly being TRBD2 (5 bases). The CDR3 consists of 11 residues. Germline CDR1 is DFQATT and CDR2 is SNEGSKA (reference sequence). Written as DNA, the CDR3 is TGCGGTGCCTCGGAGGCAGAGACCCAGTACTTC. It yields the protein CGASEAETQYF.

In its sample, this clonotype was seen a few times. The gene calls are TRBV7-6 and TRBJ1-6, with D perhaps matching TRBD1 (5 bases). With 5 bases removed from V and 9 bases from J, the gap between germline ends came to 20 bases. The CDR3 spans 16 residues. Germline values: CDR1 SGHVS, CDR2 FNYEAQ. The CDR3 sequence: CASSRIPRGGVSPLHF. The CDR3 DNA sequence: TGTGCCAGCAGCCGAATCCCCCGGGGGGGAGTTTCACCCCTCCACTTT.

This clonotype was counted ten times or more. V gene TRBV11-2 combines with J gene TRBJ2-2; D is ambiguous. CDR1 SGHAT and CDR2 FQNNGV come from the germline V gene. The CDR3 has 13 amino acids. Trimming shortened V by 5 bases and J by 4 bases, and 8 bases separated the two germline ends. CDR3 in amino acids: CASSPISTGELFF. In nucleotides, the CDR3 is TGTGCCAGCAGCCCAATTTCCACCGGGGAGCTGTTTTTT.

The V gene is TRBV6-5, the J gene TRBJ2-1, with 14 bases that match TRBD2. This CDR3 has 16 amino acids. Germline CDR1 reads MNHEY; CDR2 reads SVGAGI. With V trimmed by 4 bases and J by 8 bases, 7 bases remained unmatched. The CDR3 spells CASSSGLAGARDEQFF. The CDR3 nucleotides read TGTGCCAGCAGTTCGGGACTAGCGGGGGCTAGGGATGAGCAGTTCTTC.

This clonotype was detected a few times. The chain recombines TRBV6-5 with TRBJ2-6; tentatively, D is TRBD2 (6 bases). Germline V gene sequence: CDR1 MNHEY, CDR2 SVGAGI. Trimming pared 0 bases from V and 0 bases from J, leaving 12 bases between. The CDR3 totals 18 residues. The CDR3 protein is CASSYSGREVSGANVLTF. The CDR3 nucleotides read TGTGCCAGCAGTTACTCGGGCAGGGAGGTCTCTGGGGCCAACGTCCTGACTTTC.

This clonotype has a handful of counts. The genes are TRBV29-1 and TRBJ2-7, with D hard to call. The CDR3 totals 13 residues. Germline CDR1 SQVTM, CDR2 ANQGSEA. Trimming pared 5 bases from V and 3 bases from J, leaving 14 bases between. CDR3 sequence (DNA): TGCAGCGTTACACCAAGGAAAGGCTACGAGCAGTACTTC. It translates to CSVTPRKGYEQYF.

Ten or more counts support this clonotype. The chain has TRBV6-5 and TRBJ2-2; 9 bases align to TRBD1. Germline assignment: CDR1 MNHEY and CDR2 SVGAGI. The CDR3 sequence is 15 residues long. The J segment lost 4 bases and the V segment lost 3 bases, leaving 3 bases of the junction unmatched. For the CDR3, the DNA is TGTGCCAGCAGTTATCAGGACAGGGGCACCGGGGAGCTGTTTTTT. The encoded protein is CASSYQDRGTGELFF.

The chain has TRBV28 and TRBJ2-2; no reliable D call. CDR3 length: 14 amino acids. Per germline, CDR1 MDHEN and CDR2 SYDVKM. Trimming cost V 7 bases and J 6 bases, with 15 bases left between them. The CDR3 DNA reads TGTGCCAGCAAGGCTCTGGCGGCGGCCGGGGAGCTGTTTTTT. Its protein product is CASKALAAAGELFF.

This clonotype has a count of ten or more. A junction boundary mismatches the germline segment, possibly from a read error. CDR3 in amino acids: CSARDARGHGYTF. The CDR3 coding sequence is TGCAGTGCTAGAGATGCCAGGGGGCATGGTTACACCTTC. The rearrangement uses TRBV20-1 and TRBJ1-2; TRBD1 matches at 8 bases. This CDR3 is built from 13 residues. Germline CDR1 and CDR2: DFQATT and SNEGSKA (reference sequence).

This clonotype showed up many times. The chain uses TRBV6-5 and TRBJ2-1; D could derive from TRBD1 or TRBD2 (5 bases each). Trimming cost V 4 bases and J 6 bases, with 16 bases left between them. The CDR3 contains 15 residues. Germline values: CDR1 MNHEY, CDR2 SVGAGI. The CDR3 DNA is TGTGCCAGCAGTTTCATGCGTACTGGGGGCAATGAGCAGTTCTTC. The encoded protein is CASSFMRTGGNEQFF.

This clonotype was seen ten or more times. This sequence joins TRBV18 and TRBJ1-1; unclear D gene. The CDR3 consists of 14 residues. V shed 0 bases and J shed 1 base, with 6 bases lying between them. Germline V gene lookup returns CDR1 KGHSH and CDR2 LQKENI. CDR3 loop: CASSPPIPNTEAFF. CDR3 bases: TGTGCCAGCTCACCACCGATCCCGAACACTGAAGCTTTCTTT.

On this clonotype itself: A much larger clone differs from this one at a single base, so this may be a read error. This CDR3 reads CAGSQDSWNTEAFF. The CDR3 DNA reads TGTGCCGGCAGCCAAGATAGTTGGAACACTGAAGCTTTCTTT. This sequence joins TRBV14 and TRBJ1-1; no definite D call. Per the germline V gene, CDR1 is SGHDN and CDR2 is FVKESK. The CDR3 spans 14 residues.

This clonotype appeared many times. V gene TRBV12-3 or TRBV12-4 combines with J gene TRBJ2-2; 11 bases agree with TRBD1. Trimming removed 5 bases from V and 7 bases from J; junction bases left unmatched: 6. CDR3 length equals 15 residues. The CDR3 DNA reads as TGTGCCAGCAGTCCGCGGACAGGGGGCAACGGGGAGCTGTTTTTT. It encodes CASSPRTGGNGELFF.

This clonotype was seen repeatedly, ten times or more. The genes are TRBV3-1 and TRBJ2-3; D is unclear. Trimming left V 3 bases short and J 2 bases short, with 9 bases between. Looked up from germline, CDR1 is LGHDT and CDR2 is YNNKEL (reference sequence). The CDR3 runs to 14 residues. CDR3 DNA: TGTGCCAGCAGCCACGAGACCCTCACAGATACGCAGTATTTT. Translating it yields CASSHETLTDTQYF.

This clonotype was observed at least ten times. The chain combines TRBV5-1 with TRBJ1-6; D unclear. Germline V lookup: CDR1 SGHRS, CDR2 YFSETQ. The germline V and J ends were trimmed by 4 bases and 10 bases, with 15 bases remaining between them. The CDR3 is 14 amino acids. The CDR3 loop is CASSTRGPESPLHF. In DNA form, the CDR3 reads TGCGCCAGCAGCACCCGGGGTCCTGAATCACCCCTCCACTTT.

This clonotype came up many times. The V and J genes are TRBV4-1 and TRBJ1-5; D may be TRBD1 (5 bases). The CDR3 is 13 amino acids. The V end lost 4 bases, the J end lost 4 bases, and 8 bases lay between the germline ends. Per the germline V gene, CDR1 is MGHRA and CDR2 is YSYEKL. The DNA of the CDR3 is TGCGCCAGCAGCCGACAGAGGAATCAGCCCCAGCATTTT. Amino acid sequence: CASSRQRNQPQHF.

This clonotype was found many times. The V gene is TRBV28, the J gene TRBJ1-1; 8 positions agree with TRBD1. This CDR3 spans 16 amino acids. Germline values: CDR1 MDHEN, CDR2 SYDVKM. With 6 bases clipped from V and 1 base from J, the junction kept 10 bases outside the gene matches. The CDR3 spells CASRYRQGYTNTEAFF. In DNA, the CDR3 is TGTGCCAGCAGATATAGACAGGGGTACACGAACACTGAAGCTTTCTTT.

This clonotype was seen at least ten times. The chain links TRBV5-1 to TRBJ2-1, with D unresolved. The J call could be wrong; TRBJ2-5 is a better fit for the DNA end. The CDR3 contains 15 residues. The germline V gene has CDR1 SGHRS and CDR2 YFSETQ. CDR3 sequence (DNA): TGCGCCAGCAGCTTAACGGGCCAGGCCGAAGAGACCCAGTACTTC. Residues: CASSLTGQAEETQYF.

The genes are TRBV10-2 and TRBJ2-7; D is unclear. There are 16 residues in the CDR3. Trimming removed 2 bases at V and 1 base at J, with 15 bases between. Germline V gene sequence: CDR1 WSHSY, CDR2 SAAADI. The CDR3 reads CASSEPPPSISYEQYF. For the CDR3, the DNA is TGCGCCAGCAGTGAGCCACCACCGTCCATTTCCTACGAGCAGTACTTC.